This section outlines one T cell receptor beta chain sequence together with its context. The data belong to a study of blood T cell repertoires in COVID-19. This table comes from immunoSEQ multiplex PCR, and its TCRdb copy is limited to in-frame clones, with some not included. In the table there are approximately 350,000 clones, 90% to 95% of which are singletons. Per the germline V gene, CDR1 is SGHKS and CDR2 is YYEKEE (reference sequence). V shed 0 bases and J shed 5 bases, with 7 bases lying between them. This CDR3 comprises 13 residues. Input material: peripheral blood. This receptor was taken from a woman aged 18-29 years who had recovered from COVID-19. This chain links TRBV5-5 with TRBJ2-3; D possibly corresponds to TRBD2 (5 bases). CDR3 sequence reads: CASSLGTLDTQYF. CDR3 coding DNA: TGTGCCAGCAGCTTGGGGACTTTAGATACGCAGTATTTT.